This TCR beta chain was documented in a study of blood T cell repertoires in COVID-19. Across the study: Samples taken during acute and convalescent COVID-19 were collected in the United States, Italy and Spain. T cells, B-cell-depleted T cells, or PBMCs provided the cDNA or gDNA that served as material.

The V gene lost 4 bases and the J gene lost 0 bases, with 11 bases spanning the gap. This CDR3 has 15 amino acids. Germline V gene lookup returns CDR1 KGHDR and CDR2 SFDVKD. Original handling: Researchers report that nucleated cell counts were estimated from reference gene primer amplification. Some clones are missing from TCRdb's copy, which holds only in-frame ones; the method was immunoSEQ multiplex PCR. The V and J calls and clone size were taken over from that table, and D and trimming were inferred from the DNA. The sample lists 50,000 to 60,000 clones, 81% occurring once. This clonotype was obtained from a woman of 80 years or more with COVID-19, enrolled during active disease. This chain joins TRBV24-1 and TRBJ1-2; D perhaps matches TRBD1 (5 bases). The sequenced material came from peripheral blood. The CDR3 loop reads CATSDRGHPNYGYTF. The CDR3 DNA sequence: TGTGCCACCAGTGACCGCGGACATCCTAACTATGGCTACACCTTC.